One and the same sample provided the 8 T cell receptor beta chains below, sequenced in a study of shared clonotypes between healthy human individuals. Produced via immunoSEQ multiplex PCR; TCRdb's table is partial and in-frame only. This sample has about 2.4 million clones, with approximately 94% found just once. The sequencing sample was made of naive CD4+ T cells sorted from blood. Sample subset: CD45RA+ positively selected. Every receptor here comes from a man aged 18 to 30 in good health.

About this clone itself: Other DNA sequences of this sample code for an identical CDR3. The chain joins TRBV2 to TRBJ1-1; no clear D. The CDR3 spans 14 residues. CDR1 is SNHLY, CDR2 FYNNEI, per germline. V was shortened by 6 bases and J by 1 base, with 12 bases between the two germline ends. CDR3 sequence (DNA): TGTGCCAGCAGCTCCGTTGGTCCGAACACTGAAGCTTTCTTT. Amino acids: CASSSVGPNTEAFF.

The CDR3 region has the DNA TGCGCCAGCAGGACTAGCGCCACAGATACGCAGTATTTT. Protein sequence: CASRTSATDTQYF. The chain joins TRBV5-1 to TRBJ2-3, with TRBD2 matching over 8 bases. Germline CDR1 SGHRS, CDR2 YFSETQ. The CDR3 sequence is 13 residues long. The trim removed 5 bases at V and 2 bases at J, leaving 1 base unmatched.

This chain uses TRBV5-1 with TRBJ2-5; D not certain. V was cut by 6 bases and J by 5 bases, with 20 bases left in between. Germline lookup yields CDR1 SGHRS and CDR2 YFSETQ. CDR3 length: 15 amino acids. In DNA form, the CDR3 reads TGCGCCAGCACCGCTACAGAACCGAAGGTGGAGACCCAGTACTTC. This sequence encodes CASTATEPKVETQYF.

The chain employs TRBV19 and TRBJ2-4; D tentatively reads TRBD1 or TRBD2 (6 bases each). The germline V gene has CDR1 LNHDA and CDR2 SQIVND (reference sequence). This CDR3 has 14 amino acids. The germline V and J ends were trimmed by 5 bases and 5 bases, with 13 bases remaining between them. DNA for the CDR3: TGTGCCAGTAGTCCCCTCGGGGGCCAAAACATTCAGTACTTC. This gives the protein CASSPLGGQNIQYF.

This chain connects TRBV5-1 to TRBJ1-1, with 10 bases aligning to TRBD1. Trimming cost V 4 bases and J 10 bases; bases outside gene matches: 10. CDR1 and CDR2 from the germline V gene are SGHRS and YFSETQ. This CDR3 contains 14 residues. This chain's CDR3 is CASSLAGQGERAFF. The CDR3 DNA sequence: TGCGCCAGCAGCCTGGCCGGACAGGGGGAACGAGCTTTCTTT.

V and J are TRBV9 and TRBJ2-7, with 9 bases fitting TRBD1. This CDR3 has 14 residues. Unmatched junction bases numbered 5, after V lost 4 bases and J lost 3 bases. Germline V gene sequence: CDR1 SGDLS, CDR2 YYNGEE. The CDR3 here is CASSSPGQGYEQYF. The DNA of the CDR3 is TGTGCCAGCAGCTCGCCGGGACAGGGCTACGAGCAGTACTTC.

The chain carries TRBV10-3 and TRBJ2-7; a weak D match, TRBD1 (6 bases). The CDR3 covers 16 residues. Germline CDR1 ENHRY, CDR2 SYGVKD. The V gene lost 5 bases and the J gene lost 4 bases, with 21 bases spanning the gap. For the CDR3, the DNA is TGTGCCATCAGTATGCTCGGACAGTTCTTATTATACGAGCAGTACTTC. This encodes CAISMLGQFLLYEQYF.

V usage is TRBV18 and J usage is TRBJ2-3; D gene uncertain. Per the germline V gene, CDR1 is KGHSH and CDR2 is LQKENI. This CDR3 has 16 amino acids. The V end lost 6 bases, the J end lost 0 bases, and 16 bases lay between the germline ends. As DNA, the CDR3 is TGTGCCAGCTCGCCAGGCTCCGGAGAGAGCACAGATACGCAGTATTTT. This translates into CASSPGSGESTDTQYF.